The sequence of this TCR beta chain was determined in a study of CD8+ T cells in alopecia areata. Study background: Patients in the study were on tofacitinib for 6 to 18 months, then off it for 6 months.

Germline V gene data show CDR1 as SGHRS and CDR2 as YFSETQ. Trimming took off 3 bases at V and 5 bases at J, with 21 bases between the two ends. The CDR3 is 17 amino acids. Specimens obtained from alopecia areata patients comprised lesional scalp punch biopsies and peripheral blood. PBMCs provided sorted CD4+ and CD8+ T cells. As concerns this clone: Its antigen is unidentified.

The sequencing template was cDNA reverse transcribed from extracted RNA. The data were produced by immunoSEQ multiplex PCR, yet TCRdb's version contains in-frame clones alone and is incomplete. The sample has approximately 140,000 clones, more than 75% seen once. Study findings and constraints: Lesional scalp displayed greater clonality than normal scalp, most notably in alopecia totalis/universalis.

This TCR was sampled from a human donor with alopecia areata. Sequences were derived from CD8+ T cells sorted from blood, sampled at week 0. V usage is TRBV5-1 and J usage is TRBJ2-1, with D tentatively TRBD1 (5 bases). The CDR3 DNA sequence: TGCGCCAGCAGCTCAAACCCACGAGGCAGGGTGGACAATGAGCAGTTCTTC. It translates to CASSSNPRGRVDNEQFF. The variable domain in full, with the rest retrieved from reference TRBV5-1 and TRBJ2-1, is KAGVTQTPRYLIKTRGQQVTLSCSPISGHRSVSWYQQTPGQGLQFLFEYFSETQRNKGNFPGRFSGRQFSNSRSEMNVSTLELGDSALYLCASSSNPRGRVDNEQFFGPGTRLTVL.